This TCR beta chain was sequenced in a study of T cell responses to AZD1222 COVID-19 vaccine. The CDR3 loop spans 14 amino acids. Germline CDR1 reads SGHNT; CDR2 reads YYREEE (reference sequence). V lost 7 bases to trimming and J lost 0 bases, with 13 bases between them. Measured with immunoSEQ multiplex PCR; TCRdb has only the in-frame clones, and not every one. Of about 160,000 clones listed, about 90% are singletons. Whole-study findings and limits: Only five or six AZD1222 recipients tested seropositive at baseline.

About this clone: The antigen is unknown.

This receptor was taken from an adult in good health. The chain uses TRBV5-4 and TRBJ1-1, with D perhaps TRBD1 (6 bases). The sequencing used peripheral blood, collected on day 0 of AZD1222 vaccination. The CDR3 coding sequence is TGTGCCAGCTTTCCGGGACAACTGAACACTGAAGCTTTCTTT. It yields the protein CASFPGQLNTEAFF.